This T cell receptor (beta chain) is from a study of OX40 agonist ivuxolimab in advanced cancers. Study information: The drug used for patients, ivuxolimab, was an agonistic anti-OX40 (CD134) antibody. Those enrolled were less than 85% male, with a mean age of approximately 60 years and ages from about 20 to 90.

The protocol was immunoSEQ multiplex PCR, while the TCRdb copy is restricted to in-frame clones and leaves out a portion. The sample carries fewer than 40,000 clones, over 60% recorded once. With 4 bases clipped from V and 10 bases from J, the junction kept 6 bases outside the gene matches. CDR3 size: 13 residues. CDR1 and CDR2 from the germline V gene are SQVTM and ANQGSEA. The chain has TRBV29-1 and TRBJ1-6; TRBD1 aligns across 8 bases. The sample here was CD4+ or CD8+ T cells sorted from blood, taken in a trial of the OX40 agonist ivuxolimab. This sequence was found in an adult with an advanced solid tumor such as melanoma, head and neck, liver or kidney cancer. The CDR3 sequence: CSVAGTGGSPLHF. DNA of the CDR3: TGCAGCGTTGCCGGGACAGGAGGGTCACCCCTCCACTTT.